The rows below give T cell receptor beta chains drawn from one sample of a study of PD-1 blockade in classical Hodgkin lymphoma. Measured with immunoSEQ multiplex PCR; TCRdb has only the in-frame clones, and not every one. The sample lists 40,000 to 50,000 clones; around four fifths were seen once. The source material was peripheral blood mononuclear cells (PBMCs), sampled at baseline. The receptors here all came from a human donor with classical Hodgkin lymphoma. The conserved cysteine and the conserved F or W are not part of the CDR3 here. The order of the fields is clone size, J gene, V gene, CDR3 protein. The listing skips clone size in some rows; elsewhere it reads once, few, many or a size class.

abundance: NA
j_gene: TRBJ2-2
v_gene: TRBV7-2
CDR3aa: ASSLQGRAGELF

abundance: NA
j_gene: TRBJ2-5
v_gene: TRBV11-2
CDR3aa: ASSLGRDGETQY

abundance: once
j_gene: TRBJ2-1
v_gene: TRBV5-1
CDR3aa: ASSSPGGSGGRNEQF

abundance: NA
j_gene: TRBJ2-7
v_gene: TRBV11-2
CDR3aa: ASSPTRGSYEQY

abundance: NA
j_gene: TRBJ2-1
v_gene: TRBV7-8
CDR3aa: ASSLSSGPHNEQF

abundance: NA
j_gene: TRBJ1-2
v_gene: TRBV4-1
CDR3aa: ASSGTALNYGYT

abundance: NA
j_gene: TRBJ1-2
v_gene: TRBV7-2
CDR3aa: ASSPPGSDNYGYT

abundance: NA
j_gene: TRBJ2-5
v_gene: TRBV9
CDR3aa: ASSVYSIAETQY

abundance: NA
j_gene: TRBJ2-2
v_gene: TRBV10-2
CDR3aa: ASTQGDTGELF

abundance: NA
j_gene: TRBJ2-2
v_gene: TRBV4-3
CDR3aa: ASSQERPGRKELF

abundance: NA
j_gene: TRBJ1-5
v_gene: TRBV6-6
CDR3aa: ASSPDRRRQPQH

abundance: once
j_gene: TRBJ2-6
v_gene: TRBV7-6
CDR3aa: ASSLAGANVLT

abundance: NA
j_gene: TRBJ2-7
v_gene: TRBV7-9
CDR3aa: ASSSRWSYEQY

abundance: NA
j_gene: TRBJ2-5
v_gene: TRBV7-3
CDR3aa: ASSLTADRGGTQY

abundance: NA
j_gene: TRBJ1-6
v_gene: TRBV4-3
CDR3aa: ASSHSMGQNSPLH

abundance: NA
j_gene: TRBJ2-3
v_gene: TRBV25-1
CDR3aa: ASRGHDSTDTQY

abundance: NA
j_gene: TRBJ2-7
v_gene: TRBV5-6
CDR3aa: ASSLFGQGAYEQY

abundance: NA
j_gene: TRBJ2-1
v_gene: TRBV11-2
CDR3aa: ASCCPLAYNEQF

abundance: NA
j_gene: TRBJ2-3
v_gene: TRBV5-1
CDR3aa: ASRGRSNTDTQY

abundance: NA
j_gene: TRBJ1-4
v_gene: TRBV6-7
CDR3aa: ASSPSEKLF